Presented here are 9 T cell receptor beta chains from one specimen sequenced in a study of T cell repertoires in aging, cancer and after chemotherapy. A mixed TRB-A/B primer pool amplified rearranged TRB by multiplex touch-down PCR. TCRdb redid the calling of the multiplex PCR reads with MiXCR, one entry per CDR3 protein. The repertoire includes about 11,000 distinct CDR3 sequences, 42% of them detected once, and 6.5% to 8% sits in the top ten. Peripheral blood genomic DNA, not sorted cells or RNA, was the template. Sequenced: blood. All receptors derive from a human donor in good health.

As concerns this clonotype: A junction boundary mismatches the germline segment, possibly from a read error. This chain uses TRBV20-1 with TRBJ1-2, with D unresolved. Germline V gene data show CDR1 as DFQATT and CDR2 as SNEGSKA (reference sequence). The CDR3 covers 14 residues. CDR3 nucleotides: TGTTTTTGGCCCCTATTCCTATTCCGTGAAGGCTACACCTTC. Amino acid sequence: CFWPLFLFREGYTF.

This clonotype was seen a handful of times. J is TRBJ1-1 and V is TRBV5-5; D remains ambiguous. CDR3 length equals 13 residues. Trimming stripped 5 bases from V and 0 bases from J, with 8 bases between. Per the germline V gene, CDR1 is SGHKS and CDR2 is YYEKEE (reference sequence). The CDR3, as DNA: TGTGCCAGCAGTATTCAGGTGAACACTGAAGCTTTCTTT. Protein: CASSIQVNTEAFF.

The chain carries TRBV19 and TRBJ1-1; weak D call: TRBD1 (6 bases). The ends were cut back, 8 bases at V and 1 base at J, with 20 bases in the middle. The CDR3 totals 16 residues. Germline V gene lookup returns CDR1 LNHDA and CDR2 SQIVND (reference sequence). Here the CDR3 DNA reads TGTGCCAGTTTAGGGGGGAGAGGGGGGCCGAACACTGAAGCTTTCTTT. Protein: CASLGGRGGPNTEAFF.

V and J are TRBV19 and TRBJ1-2; no definite D call. V was trimmed by 2 bases and J by 4 bases, leaving 11 bases between them. The CDR3 consists of 14 residues. Germline V lookup: CDR1 LNHDA, CDR2 SQIVND (reference sequence). CDR3: CASSISRDSYGYTF. The CDR3, as DNA: TGTGCCAGTAGTATAAGCCGGGATAGCTATGGCTACACCTTC.

This clonotype was seen more than once but under ten times. V is TRBV28 and J is TRBJ2-1; D ambiguous. Trimming took off 2 bases at V and 10 bases at J, with 15 bases between the two ends. CDR1 MDHEN and CDR2 SYDVKM come from the germline V gene. The CDR3 runs 14 residues. CDR3 nucleotides: TGTGCCAGCAGTTTAGGTTCGGGCAGGCCAGAGCAGTTCTTC. Its translation is CASSLGSGRPEQFF.

This clonotype was counted a few times. The germline gene is not matched at one end of the junction; a read error may be the cause. The chain carries TRBV4-2 and TRBJ1-4, with TRBD1 matching 10 bases. This CDR3 is 14 amino acids long. The V gene's germline CDR1 is LGHNA and CDR2 YNFKEQ. Written as DNA, the CDR3 is TGCGCCAGCAGCGAGGGACAGGGGAAGGAAAAACTGTTTTTT. Encoded protein: CASSEGQGKEKLFF.

The rearrangement uses TRBV6-5 and TRBJ2-6; D not certain. The germline V gene encodes CDR1 MNHEY and CDR2 SVGAGI. The CDR3 is 13 amino acids. The ends were cut back, 4 bases at V and 2 bases at J, with 3 bases in the middle. The CDR3 region is CASSSAGANVLTF. The CDR3 DNA follows: TGTGCCAGCAGTTCGGCTGGGGCCAACGTCCTGACTTTC.

CDR3: CASSLYAGGQETQYF. Written as DNA, the CDR3 is TGTGCCAGTAGCCTATACGCGGGGGGCCAAGAGACCCAGTACTTC. The chain uses TRBV19 and TRBJ2-5, with TRBD2 matching over 8 bases. Germline assignment: CDR1 LNHDA and CDR2 SQIVND (reference sequence). V lost 6 bases, J lost 1 base, and 7 bases stayed unmatched. The CDR3 loop spans 15 amino acids. Using reference TRBV19 and TRBJ2-5 for the parts outside the CDR3, the full variable domain is DGGITQSPKYLFRKEGQNVTLSCEQNLNHDAMYWYRQDPGQGLRLIYYSQIVNDFQKGDIAEGYSVSREKKESFPLTVTSAQKNPTAFYLCASSLYAGGQETQYFGPGTRLLVL.

This clonotype has just a few counts. The chain carries TRBV30 and TRBJ1-1; D is uncertain. This CDR3 contains 15 residues. Trimming took off 3 bases at V and 1 base at J, with 15 bases between the two ends. Germline CDR1 reads GTSNPN; CDR2 reads SVGIG (reference sequence). The CDR3 region has the DNA TGTGCCTGGAGAGCCAACTTAAAGAGGAACACTGAAGCTTTCTTT. Its translation is CAWRANLKRNTEAFF. The full variable domain, its missing parts supplied by reference TRBV30 and TRBJ1-1, is SQTIHQWPATLVQPVGSPLSLECTVEGTSNPNLYWYRQAAGRGLQLLFYSVGIGQISSEVPQNLSASRPQDRQFILSSKKLLLSDSGFYLCAWRANLKRNTEAFFGQGTRLTVV.